The 32 T cell receptor beta chains below were found in one sample sequenced in a study of T cell responses to AZD1222 COVID-19 vaccine. TCRdb's table, derived via immunoSEQ multiplex PCR, lists solely in-frame clones and lacks some. The sample carries around 110,000 clones, about 90% recorded once. The material was peripheral blood, obtained on day 0 of AZD1222 vaccination. The receptor set was obtained from an adult in good health.

V usage is TRBV6-5 and J usage is TRBJ1-1; a possible D gene is TRBD1 (6 bases). Germline CDR1 MNHEY, CDR2 SVGAGI. The CDR3 has 15 amino acids. Trimming took off 2 bases at V and 5 bases at J, with 15 bases between the two ends. CDR3: CASSYHRGAGTEAFF. CDR3 in DNA: TGTGCCAGCAGTTACCACCGGGGGGCAGGGACTGAAGCTTTCTTT.

CDR3 DNA: TGTGCCAGCAGCTTAGCGAGGTTCCGCGGGAGGTCCGACGAGCAGTACTTC. Protein product: CASSLARFRGRSDEQYF. The V call is TRBV7-8, the J call TRBJ2-7; 8 nucleotides align to TRBD2. V lost 0 bases and J lost 5; bases outside the gene matches: 12. Germline assignment: CDR1 SGHVS and CDR2 FQNEAQ. The CDR3 has 17 residues.

This clone was observed a single time. In nucleotides, the CDR3 is TGTGCCAGCGGACAGCTTCTCAAAAACACTGAAGCTTTCTTT. This codes for CASGQLLKNTEAFF. The chain employs TRBV28 and TRBJ1-1; weak D call: TRBD1 (6 bases). Trimming removed 8 bases at V and 2 bases at J, with 15 bases between. Germline-derived CDR1 and CDR2 are MDHEN and SYDVKM. The CDR3 runs 14 residues.

There are a few counts of this clone. This rearrangement joins TRBV7-2 to TRBJ1-2; D possibly corresponds to TRBD1 (5 bases). The CDR3 loop spans 16 amino acids. Germline CDR1 and CDR2: SGHTA and FQGNSA. The germline V and J ends were trimmed by 1 base and 6 bases, with 18 bases remaining between them. CDR3 loop: CASSLVVGSPGDGYTF. The CDR3, as DNA: TGTGCCAGCAGCTTAGTCGTGGGGTCCCCGGGGGATGGCTACACCTTC.

V and J are TRBV3-1 (or the pseudogene TRBV3-2) and TRBJ1-2; tentatively, D is TRBD1 (5 bases). The germline V and J ends were trimmed by 3 bases and 3 bases, with 11 bases remaining between them. This CDR3 is 14 amino acids long. CDR1 is LGHDT and CDR2 is YNNKEL in the germline V gene (reference sequence). In nucleotides, the CDR3 is TGTGCCAGCAGCCACCCAAGGGGCTACTATGGCTACACCTTC. It encodes CASSHPRGYYGYTF.

The chain recombines TRBV5-1 with TRBJ1-1, with D unclear. CDR3 length: 14 residues. CDR1 SGHRS and CDR2 YFSETQ come from the germline V gene. V lost 1 base and J 2 bases, leaving 9 bases between the germline ends. CDR3 in DNA: TGCGCCAGCAGCTTGTACGGACCTAACACTGAAGCTTTCTTT. Translated: CASSLYGPNTEAFF.

This clone showed up just a few times. This chain links TRBV5-1 with TRBJ1-1; the match to TRBD1 covers 11 bases. In germline, CDR1 is SGHRS, CDR2 YFSETQ. The CDR3 consists of 16 residues. V was pared by 3 bases and J by 0 bases, with 4 bases of the junction left unmatched. The chain's CDR3 is CASSSGQGVMNTEAFF. The DNA of the CDR3 is TGCGCCAGCAGCTCGGGACAGGGGGTAATGAACACTGAAGCTTTCTTT.

V and J are TRBV19 and TRBJ2-7; a weak D match, TRBD1 (5 bases). Germline assignment: CDR1 LNHDA and CDR2 SQIVND (reference sequence). V was trimmed by 2 bases and J by 0 bases, leaving 11 bases between them. This CDR3 region has 15 residues. In DNA form, the CDR3 reads TGTGCCAGTAGTATAATGGCAGGGATCTCCTACGAGCAGTACTTC. Protein sequence: CASSIMAGISYEQYF.

In DNA, the CDR3 is TGTGCCAGCAGTTACTGGCTAGCGGGGGGTACTATCCAAGAGACCCAGTACTTC. It specifies CASSYWLAGGTIQETQYF. This chain connects TRBV6-2 or TRBV6-3 to TRBJ2-5; 11 positions agree with TRBD2. Germline lookup yields CDR1 MNHEY and CDR2 SVGEGT. Trimming at V came to 1 base and at J to 1 base, leaving 8 bases not matched to a gene. This CDR3 comprises 18 residues.

This chain links TRBV7-2 with TRBJ2-3; no clear D gene. The CDR3 has 15 amino acids. V was shortened by 1 base and J by 3 bases, with 11 bases between the two germline ends. Per germline, CDR1 SGHTA and CDR2 FQGNSA. The CDR3 reads CASSLGWVRTDTQYF. The CDR3 coding sequence is TGTGCCAGCAGCTTAGGATGGGTCCGGACAGATACGCAGTATTTT.

This clone was counted a single time. The CDR3 DNA sequence: TGTGCCAGCAGTCTGACAGGGGGCACAGATACGCAGTATTTT. Translated: CASSLTGGTDTQYF. V and J are TRBV6-4 and TRBJ2-3; 8 bases agree with TRBD1. The CDR3 contains 14 residues. Trimming cost V 5 bases and J 1 base; bases outside gene matches: 2. Germline V CDR1 and CDR2: MRHNA, SNTAGT.

The chain recombines TRBV7-2 with TRBJ1-4; the match to TRBD1 covers 10 bases. With V trimmed by 4 bases and J by 5 bases, 7 bases remained unmatched. Germline V gene lookup returns CDR1 SGHTA and CDR2 FQGNSA. The CDR3 spans 16 residues. CDR3 sequence (DNA): TGTGCCAGCAGCTCGAGTCCGGGACAGGGGAATGAAAAACTGTTTTTT. This codes for CASSSSPGQGNEKLFF. Using reference TRBV7-2 and TRBJ1-4 for the parts outside the CDR3, the full variable domain is GAGVSQSPSNKVTEKGKDVELRCDPISGHTALYWYRQSLGQGLEFLIYFQGNSAPDKSGLPSDRFSAERTGGSVSTLTIQRTQQEDSAVYLCASSSSPGQGNEKLFFGSGTQLSVL.

CDR3 amino acids: CASSIVAGTNTGELFF. The DNA for the CDR3 is TGCGCCAGCAGCATTGTAGCGGGGACGAACACCGGGGAGCTGTTTTTT. The rearrangement links TRBV5-1 to TRBJ2-2; 8 bases line up with TRBD2. Germline values: CDR1 SGHRS, CDR2 YFSETQ. CDR3 length: 16 amino acids. V was clipped by 4 bases and J by 0 bases; unmatched bases: 5.

The chain couples TRBV28 to TRBJ2-3; TRBD2 is a possible D gene (5 bases). CDR1 MDHEN and CDR2 SYDVKM come from the germline V gene. V was clipped by 3 bases and J by 5 bases, with 12 bases between them. The CDR3 has 14 residues. CDR3 nucleotide sequence: TGTGCCAGCAGTTTGACGGGATCGGTAGATACGCAGTATTTT. It codes for CASSLTGSVDTQYF.

The CDR3 DNA reads TGTGCCAGCAGGGAGGCAGTGAACACTGAAGCTTTCTTT. Translation gives CASREAVNTEAFF. The V gene is TRBV28, the J gene TRBJ1-1; D not certain. V shed 6 bases and J shed 0 bases, with 8 bases lying between them. The CDR3 covers 13 residues. Germline V gene data show CDR1 as MDHEN and CDR2 as SYDVKM.

The gene calls are TRBV5-1 and TRBJ2-6; 11 positions agree with TRBD1. V lost 5 bases and J lost 2; bases outside the gene matches: 3. CDR3 length: 16 amino acids. Per the germline V gene, CDR1 is SGHRS and CDR2 is YFSETQ. The CDR3 here is CASSRGQGAGANVLTF. The CDR3 DNA reads as TGCGCCAGCAGTCGGGGACAGGGGGCTGGGGCCAACGTCCTGACTTTC.

This sequence joins TRBV21-1 and TRBJ1-4. TRBV21-1 is a recognized pseudogene. CDR3 size: 15 residues. The CDR3 loop reads CASSKDGAWDEKLFF. As DNA, the CDR3 is TGTGCCAGCAGCAAAGACGGGGCTTGGGACGAAAAACTGTTTTTT.

The chain couples TRBV2 to TRBJ2-7; no firm D call. This CDR3 comprises 13 residues. Trimming removed 2 bases at V and 0 bases at J, with 5 bases between. Germline V gene data show CDR1 as SNHLY and CDR2 as FYNNEI. CDR3: CASSEQYSYEQYF. The CDR3 coding sequence is TGTGCCAGCAGTGAACAATACTCCTACGAGCAGTACTTC. Based on the CDR3 plus reference TRBV2 and TRBJ2-7, the full variable domain is EPEVTQTPSHQVTQMGQEVILRCVPISNHLYFYWYRQILGQKVEFLVSFYNNEISEKSEIFDDQFSVERPDGSNFTLKIRSTKLEDSAMYFCASSEQYSYEQYFGPGTRLTVT.

This clone occurred once. This sequence joins TRBV5-1 and TRBJ2-3, with D maybe TRBD2 (6 bases). V was pared by 0 bases and J by 1 base, with 9 bases between. CDR1 is SGHRS, CDR2 YFSETQ, per germline. The CDR3 runs 15 residues. The CDR3 spells CASSLAPSGTDTQYF. CDR3 nucleotide sequence: TGCGCCAGCAGCTTGGCCCCTAGCGGCACAGATACGCAGTATTTT.

The chain uses TRBV5-1 and TRBJ1-1; D unclear. Germline V gene sequence: CDR1 SGHRS, CDR2 YFSETQ. With 4 bases removed from V and 11 bases from J, the gap between germline ends came to 15 bases. The CDR3 loop spans 12 amino acids. CDR3 coding DNA: TGCGCCAGCAGCCCTGATGACCATGGGGCTTTCTTT. This encodes CASSPDDHGAFF.

V and J are TRBV7-3 and TRBJ1-1; weak D call: TRBD1 (5 bases). The germline CDR1 and CDR2 sequences are SGHTA and FQGTGA. The CDR3 spans 15 residues. V shed 1 base and J shed 1 base, with 10 bases lying between them. The CDR3: CASSLIGAGNTEAFF. The CDR3 DNA reads TGTGCCAGCAGCTTAATAGGGGCGGGGAACACTGAAGCTTTCTTT.

This clone turned up a few times. This chain joins TRBV11-2 and TRBJ2-5; D tentatively reads TRBD1 or TRBD2 (5 bases each). CDR1 is SGHAT, CDR2 FQNNGV, per germline. Trimming removed 5 bases at V and 1 base at J, with 14 bases between. CDR3 length: 15 amino acids. This chain's CDR3 is CASSRQPGPQETQYF. CDR3 coding DNA: TGTGCCAGCAGCCGCCAACCGGGACCCCAAGAGACCCAGTACTTC.

This chain's CDR3 is CASSRQAVYGYTF. CDR3 DNA sequence: TGTGCCAGCAGCCGACAGGCGGTCTATGGCTACACCTTC. The chain carries TRBV12-3 or TRBV12-4 and TRBJ1-2, with D maybe TRBD1 (6 bases). The CDR3 is made up of 13 amino acids. Trimming cost V 6 bases and J 4 bases, with 12 bases left between them.

V usage is TRBV2 and J usage is TRBJ2-6; TRBD1 is a possible D gene (5 bases). V was clipped by 6 bases and J by 1 base, with 7 bases between them. Germline CDR1 and CDR2: SNHLY and FYNNEI. The CDR3 extends over 14 amino acids. The CDR3 DNA sequence: TGTGCCAGCAGGCAGGGTTCTGGGGCCAACGTCCTGACTTTC. Its protein product is CASRQGSGANVLTF.

The chain links TRBV3-1 (or the pseudogene TRBV3-2) to TRBJ1-3; perhaps TRBD1 as D (6 bases). Trimming removed 8 bases at V and 2 bases at J, with 13 bases between. CDR1 and CDR2 from the germline V gene are LGHDT and YNNKEL (reference sequence). The CDR3 is 14 residues long. The chain's CDR3 is CASGRGAPGNTIYF. In DNA form, the CDR3 reads TGTGCCAGCGGCAGGGGTGCACCTGGAAACACCATATATTTT.

The rearrangement links TRBV9 to TRBJ1-1, with D maybe TRBD1 (5 bases). CDR3 length equals 14 residues. Germline-derived CDR1 and CDR2 are SGDLS and YYNGEE. V was shortened by 0 bases and J by 8 bases, with 14 bases between the two germline ends. CDR3 sequence (DNA): TGTGCCAGCAGCGTAGTCGGGGGGATTTCCGAAGCTTTCTTT. This translates into CASSVVGGISEAFF. Variable domain in full (rest from reference TRBV9 and TRBJ1-1): DSGVTQTPKHLITATGQRVTLRCSPRSGDLSVYWYQQSLDQGLQFLIQYYNGEERAKGNILERFSAQQFPDLHSELNLSSLELGDSALYFCASSVVGGISEAFFGQGTRLTVV.

This clone was found once. This rearrangement joins TRBV29-1 to TRBJ2-1, with 8 bases that match TRBD2. Germline loops: CDR1 SQVTM, CDR2 ANQGSEA. The CDR3 loop spans 15 amino acids. The junction had 10 bases not matched to a gene; V was cut back by 1 base and J by 8 bases. CDR3 amino acids: CSVEGPSGGRDEQFF. CDR3 sequence (DNA): TGCAGCGTTGAAGGCCCCAGCGGGGGCAGGGATGAGCAGTTCTTC.

This clone was recorded only once. The chain carries TRBV7-8 and TRBJ1-5; a weak D match, TRBD1 (5 bases). CDR3 length equals 16 residues. The germline gives CDR1 SGHVS, CDR2 FQNEAQ. Trimming removed 5 bases from V and 4 bases from J, with 18 bases in between. CDR3 protein: CASSRVRGIGNQPQHF. In nucleotides, the CDR3 is TGTGCCAGCAGCCGAGTGCGGGGCATAGGAAATCAGCCCCAGCATTTT.

V and J are TRBV30 and TRBJ1-2; D ambiguous. CDR1 is GTSNPN and CDR2 is SVGIG in the germline V gene (reference sequence). The CDR3 has 13 residues. V lost 2 bases and J lost 5, with 12 bases in between. CDR3 amino acids: CAWSPGPGYGYTF. The CDR3 DNA is TGTGCCTGGAGTCCGGGCCCGGGGTATGGCTACACCTTC.

The J gene is TRBJ2-5, the V gene TRBV6-5; TRBD1 is a possible D gene (5 bases). Germline assignment: CDR1 MNHEY and CDR2 SVGAGI. The CDR3 length is 13 residues. The V and J ends lost 6 bases and 2 bases respectively, with 10 bases between them. CDR3 protein: CASRRQGQETQYF. The CDR3 nucleotides read TGTGCCAGCAGGCGTCAGGGACAAGAGACCCAGTACTTC.

V is TRBV2 and J is TRBJ1-2; weak D call: TRBD1 (6 bases). This CDR3 region has 14 residues. CDR1 is SNHLY, CDR2 FYNNEI, per germline. V was shortened by 3 bases and J by 2 bases, with 10 bases between the two germline ends. DNA for the CDR3: TGTGCCAGCAGTGAGGGACAACAAAACTATGGCTACACCTTC. Its protein product is CASSEGQQNYGYTF.

The rearrangement uses TRBV18 and TRBJ1-6; D possibly corresponds to TRBD1 (6 bases). CDR1 is KGHSH, CDR2 LQKENI, per germline. The length of the CDR3 is 14 residues. Trimming pared 7 bases from V and 7 bases from J, leaving 14 bases between. DNA for the CDR3: TGTGCCAGCTTTCCGGGACACGGGAATTCACCCCTCCACTTT. As protein: CASFPGHGNSPLHF.